This T cell receptor (beta chain) derives from a study of blood T cell repertoires in COVID-19. The CDR3 spans 15 residues. Looked up from germline, CDR1 is SGHVS and CDR2 is FNYEAQ. J was trimmed by 2 bases and V by 6 bases; bases with no gene match: 4. Each participant's cohort was designated according to participant-reported clinical history. Clones were sequenced by immunoSEQ multiplex PCR, and TCRdb holds only the in-frame ones, with some missing. The sample shows 200,000 to 250,000 clones, under 85% of them seen only once. In this sample, this clone turned up many times. This rearrangement joins TRBV7-6 to TRBJ2-3; TRBD2 matches at 11 bases. Material: PBMCs or T cells enriched from blood (not recorded which). This TCR was sampled from a man between 60 and 75 years old who had recovered from COVID-19. CDR3 region: CASRRTSGSTDTQYF. The CDR3 bases are TGTGCCAGCAGAAGGACTAGCGGGTCCACAGATACGCAGTATTTT.